These 23 T cell receptor beta chains originate from one sample sequenced in a study of control samples from healthy donors and cancer patients. Sequencing was performed with immunoSEQ multiplex PCR; in TCRdb, only in-frame clones are kept and a portion is missing. The sample has approximately 65,000 clones; 85% to 90% are singletons. Sequenced material: PBMCs. These receptor sequences come from a man in his fifties or sixties with lung cancer.

V is TRBV5-6 and J is TRBJ2-5, with 7 bases fitting TRBD1. Germline V gene lookup returns CDR1 SGHDT and CDR2 YYEEEE. The trim removed 4 bases at V and 1 base at J, leaving 4 bases unmatched. The CDR3 sequence is 14 residues long. CDR3 protein: CASSGDSRQETQYF. The CDR3 region has the DNA TGTGCCAGCAGCGGGGACAGCCGCCAAGAGACCCAGTACTTC. The variable domain in full, with the rest retrieved from reference TRBV5-6 and TRBJ2-5, is DAGVTQSPTHLIKTRGQQVTLRCSPKSGHDTVSWYQQALGQGPQFIFQYYEEEERQRGNFPDRFSGHQFPNYSSELNVNALLLGDSALYLCASSGDSRQETQYFGPGTRLLVL.

The chain combines TRBV3-1 (or the pseudogene TRBV3-2) with TRBJ1-6; D gene ambiguous. The germline V gene has CDR1 LGHDT and CDR2 YNNKEL (reference sequence). This CDR3 has 14 amino acids. V dropped 6 bases and J dropped 4 bases, with 10 bases sitting between them. The CDR3 bases are TGTGCCAGCAGTCTTGGCCCGTATAATTCACCCCTCCACTTT. Translated: CASSLGPYNSPLHF.

V usage is TRBV14 and J usage is TRBJ2-7; TRBD2 aligns across 11 bases. Germline V gene data show CDR1 as SGHDN and CDR2 as FVKESK. The CDR3 covers 15 residues. Trimming cost V 2 bases and J 0 bases; bases outside gene matches: 0. DNA of the CDR3: TGTGCCAGCAGCCAAACTAGCGGGAGCTCCTACGAGCAGTACGTC. It yields the protein CASSQTSGSSYEQYV.

This sequence joins TRBV9 and TRBJ1-3; the D gene is possibly TRBD1 (5 bases). Deletions cut 4 bases from V and 0 bases from J, with 11 bases between. The CDR3 contains 15 residues. Per the germline V gene, CDR1 is SGDLS and CDR2 is YYNGEE. DNA of the CDR3: TGTGCCAGCAGCACCTGGGGCGGCTCTGGAAACACCATATATTTT. Amino acid sequence: CASSTWGGSGNTIYF. The full variable domain, with the rest looked up from reference TRBV9 and TRBJ1-3, is DSGVTQTPKHLITATGQRVTLRCSPRSGDLSVYWYQQSLDQGLQFLIQYYNGEERAKGNILERFSAQQFPDLHSELNLSSLELGDSALYFCASSTWGGSGNTIYFGEGSWLTVV.

This chain links TRBV5-4 with TRBJ1-5; perhaps TRBD1 as D (5 bases). The CDR3 has 14 amino acids. Germline CDR1 SGHNT, CDR2 YYREEE (reference sequence). The V and J ends lost 5 bases and 5 bases respectively, with 14 bases between them. CDR3 in amino acids: CASRPGPLDQPQHF. In DNA, the CDR3 is TGTGCCAGCAGGCCGGGACCCCTCGATCAGCCCCAGCATTTT.

The gene calls are TRBV7-3 and TRBJ2-2, with no clear D. Deletions cut 1 base from V and 1 base from J, with 10 bases between. From germline, CDR1 is SGHTA and CDR2 FQGTGA. This CDR3 is 16 amino acids long. The CDR3 DNA reads as TGTGCCAGCAGCTTAAATTCGTTGGAGAACACCGGGGAGCTGTTTTTT. The encoded protein is CASSLNSLENTGELFF.

The chain recombines TRBV18 with TRBJ1-1; D might be TRBD1 (5 bases). Germline loops: CDR1 KGHSH, CDR2 LQKENI. The CDR3 extends over 14 amino acids. The germline V and J ends were trimmed by 6 bases and 0 bases, with 11 bases remaining between them. The CDR3: CASSRQTMNTEAFF. CDR3 nucleotide sequence: TGTGCCAGCTCCCGACAGACCATGAACACTGAAGCTTTCTTT.

The genes are TRBV5-1 and TRBJ2-3; 9 bases line up with TRBD1. CDR1 and CDR2 (germline): SGHRS, YFSETQ. The CDR3 spans 13 residues. With V trimmed by 7 bases and J by 3 bases, 3 bases remained unmatched. In nucleotides, the CDR3 is TGCGCCAGCTCGGGACAGGGTACAGATACGCAGTATTTT. Translating gives CASSGQGTDTQYF.

This clone has a single count. The chain combines TRBV24-1 with TRBJ1-5; D may be TRBD1 (5 bases). The CDR3 has 16 amino acids. V lost 3 bases and J lost 0, with 11 bases in between. Germline CDR1 KGHDR, CDR2 SFDVKD. The CDR3 region has the DNA TGTGCCACCAGTGATAGAGGGGAACATAGCAATCAGCCCCAGCATTTT. This encodes CATSDRGEHSNQPQHF.

This clone was seen only a few times. The CDR3 loop reads CASSIASGRIISPLHF. DNA of the CDR3: TGTGCCAGTAGTATCGCGTCGGGGAGGATAATTTCACCCCTCCACTTT. The V call is TRBV19, the J call TRBJ1-6, with D unresolved. Germline CDR1 is LNHDA and CDR2 is SQIVND (reference sequence). This CDR3 has 16 amino acids. Trimming took 3 bases from V and 9 from J, leaving 18 bases between them.

The CDR3 protein is CASSYSPANNGYTF. Here the CDR3 DNA reads TGTGCCAGCAGTTACTCACCTGCTAATAATGGCTACACCTTC. The V and J genes are TRBV6-5 and TRBJ1-2; D gene unclear. V lost 0 bases and J lost 6, with 11 bases in between. CDR1 MNHEY and CDR2 SVGAGI come from the germline V gene. The CDR3 loop spans 14 amino acids.

The genes are TRBV30 and TRBJ1-6; TRBD1 agrees at 8 bases. Germline V gene lookup returns CDR1 GTSNPN and CDR2 SVGIG (reference sequence). V trimming: 0 bases; J trimming: 12 bases; junction bases outside the gene matches: 16. The CDR3 has 17 amino acids. For the CDR3, the DNA is TGTGCCTGGAGTGTACGCCCTTTGGACAGGGCCAGGGAACCCCTCCACTTT. Its protein is CAWSVRPLDRAREPLHF.

V gene TRBV24-1 combines with J gene TRBJ1-4; D is possibly TRBD1 (5 bases). V was clipped by 8 bases and J by 8 bases, with 14 bases between them. The CDR3 totals 13 residues. The V gene's germline CDR1 is KGHDR and CDR2 SFDVKD. The CDR3 nucleotides read TGTGCCACCATGGGGCCACGAGGGGAAAAACTGTTTTTT. Amino acid sequence: CATMGPRGEKLFF.

The chain joins TRBV7-9 to TRBJ1-5; D may be TRBD1 (6 bases). Germline lookup yields CDR1 SEHNR and CDR2 FQNEAQ (reference sequence). There are 16 residues in the CDR3. V was trimmed by 5 bases and J by 0 bases, leaving 14 bases between them. CDR3 sequence reads: CASSPPGAFSNQPQHF. For the CDR3, the DNA is TGTGCCAGCAGCCCCCCGGGGGCGTTTAGCAATCAGCCCCAGCATTTT.

Here the CDR3 DNA reads TGTGCCAGCAGCTTAGGACTAGCGGTAAGAAATGAGCAGTTCTTC. Its protein is CASSLGLAVRNEQFF. The chain couples TRBV7-3 to TRBJ2-1, with TRBD2 identical over 10 bases. V shed 2 bases and J 7 bases; nucleotides not matched to a gene: 5. In germline, CDR1 is SGHTA, CDR2 FQGTGA. The length of the CDR3 is 15 residues.

This clone was counted a single time. The gene calls are TRBV3-1 (or the pseudogene TRBV3-2) and TRBJ2-2; TRBD2 aligns across 7 bases. From germline, CDR1 is LGHDT and CDR2 YNNKEL (reference sequence). V dropped 2 bases and J dropped 6; count of bases not matched to a gene: 3. The CDR3 consists of 14 residues. The CDR3 nucleotides read TGTGCCAGCAGCCAATCAAGCGGGGCCGGGGAGCTGTTTTTT. Translated, it gives CASSQSSGAGELFF.

J is TRBJ2-7 and V is TRBV2; D is uncertain. Per the germline V gene, CDR1 is SNHLY and CDR2 is FYNNEI. This CDR3 has 12 amino acids. The ends were cut back, 1 base at V and 0 bases at J, with 1 base in the middle. This CDR3 reads CASSEVSYEQYV. The CDR3 DNA reads TGTGCCAGCAGTGAAGTCTCCTACGAGCAGTACGTC.

The chain recombines TRBV24-1 with TRBJ2-3; D may be TRBD1 or TRBD2 (6 bases each). V was pared by 3 bases and J by 2 bases, with 14 bases between. The CDR3 contains 16 residues. From germline, CDR1 is KGHDR and CDR2 SFDVKD. DNA of the CDR3: TGTGCCACCAGTGATGGGGGGCGAATCCACACAGATACGCAGTATTTT. Its translation: CATSDGGRIHTDTQYF.

The V gene is TRBV5-1, the J gene TRBJ1-1; TRBD1 is a possible D gene (5 bases). This CDR3 has 13 residues. Germline V gene sequence: CDR1 SGHRS, CDR2 YFSETQ. V was cut by 3 bases and J by 6 bases, with 12 bases left in between. CDR3 sequence (DNA): TGCGCCAGCAGCTCACTCACAGGATCTGAAGCTTTCTTT. Its translation is CASSSLTGSEAFF.

The rearrangement joins TRBV6-5 to TRBJ1-2; 7 bases match TRBD1. CDR3 length: 15 amino acids. V gave up 2 bases and J gave up 4 bases; unmatched junction bases: 7. Germline V gives CDR1 MNHEY, CDR2 SVGAGI. The CDR3 nucleotides read TGTGCCAGCAGTTACCCCCAGGGGGGAATCTATGGCTACACCTTC. Amino acid sequence: CASSYPQGGIYGYTF.

The J gene is TRBJ2-7, the V gene TRBV5-1; 9 bases are shared with TRBD1. Germline V gives CDR1 SGHRS, CDR2 YFSETQ. The ends lost 0 bases at V and 3 bases at J; junction bases unmatched: 4. CDR3 length equals 15 residues. The CDR3 coding sequence is TGCGCCAGCAGCTTGGAACAGGGGGCGTTCTACGAGCAGTACTTC. It is translated as CASSLEQGAFYEQYF.

The chain combines TRBV30 with TRBJ2-6; D is possibly TRBD1 (5 bases). The V end lost 4 bases, the J end lost 0 bases, and 10 bases lay between the germline ends. The germline CDR1 and CDR2 sequences are GTSNPN and SVGIG (reference sequence). The CDR3 totals 15 residues. The CDR3 sequence is CAWTRDSSGANVLTF. CDR3 bases: TGTGCCTGGACCCGAGACAGCTCTGGGGCCAACGTCCTGACTTTC.

CDR3 residues: CATSSGRSGDYGYTF. The CDR3 DNA is TGTGCCACCAGCAGTGGACGGTCTGGGGACTATGGCTACACCTTC. The chain recombines TRBV15 with TRBJ1-2, with D unclear. The CDR3 is made up of 15 amino acids. Trimming stripped 3 bases from V and 3 bases from J, with 14 bases between. Germline CDR1 and CDR2: LNHNV and YYDKDF (reference sequence). Combining the CDR3 with reference TRBV15 and TRBJ1-2 gives the whole variable domain DAMVIQNPRYQVTQFGKPVTLSCSQTLNHNVMYWYQQKSSQAPKLLFHYYDKDFNNEADTPDNFQSRRPNTSFCFLDIRSPGLGDTAMYLCATSSGRSGDYGYTFGSGTRLTVV.